These T cell receptor beta chains were read from a single sample in a study of blood T cell repertoires in COVID-19. Only in-frame clones appear in the TCRdb table, and some are missing; sequencing was by immunoSEQ multiplex PCR. The sample lists around 110,000 clones, about 83% occurring once. Sequenced input: PBMCs or T cells enriched from blood (not recorded which). The receptors shown here come from a woman in her twenties or thirties who had recovered from COVID-19. Both conserved end residues are trimmed from each CDR3. D genes are given only for firm matches.

j_gene: TRBJ2-3; v_gene: TRBV2; d_gene: TRBD2; CDR3aa: ASSVERGER
j_gene: TRBJ1-2; v_gene: TRBV19; d_gene: NA; CDR3aa: ASSMARGTWYT
j_gene: TRBJ2-1; v_gene: TRBV21-1; d_gene: NA; CDR3aa: ASSRGQDNEQF
j_gene: TRBJ2-1; v_gene: TRBV7-3; d_gene: TRBD2; CDR3aa: ASSLPGTSGSNEQF
j_gene: TRBJ2-7; v_gene: TRBV6-6; d_gene: TRBD2; CDR3aa: ASSQGGLAGAFVSYEQY
j_gene: TRBJ2-6; v_gene: TRBV19; d_gene: NA; CDR3aa: ASSRFSGALTGANVLT
j_gene: TRBJ2-3; v_gene: TRBV15; d_gene: TRBD1; CDR3aa: ATSRGQGGDTQY
j_gene: TRBJ2-7; v_gene: TRBV2; d_gene: NA; CDR3aa: ATRLRDAYEQY
j_gene: TRBJ2-5; v_gene: TRBV28; d_gene: TRBD2; CDR3aa: ASSPGTSGRPMETQY
j_gene: TRBJ1-1; v_gene: TRBV11-1; d_gene: NA; CDR3aa: ASSPRGGRTEAF
j_gene: TRBJ1-2; v_gene: TRBV28; d_gene: TRBD1; CDR3aa: ASSFGTGPYGYT
j_gene: TRBJ2-2; v_gene: TRBV9; d_gene: TRBD1; CDR3aa: ASSVRGQGTNTGELF
j_gene: TRBJ2-1; v_gene: TRBV15; d_gene: TRBD2; CDR3aa: ATSITSGSWYNEQF
j_gene: TRBJ2-1; v_gene: TRBV5-4; d_gene: TRBD2; CDR3aa: ASSGGLAGHIENEQF
j_gene: TRBJ1-5; v_gene: TRBV24-1; d_gene: NA; CDR3aa: ATSETGLRQPQH
j_gene: TRBJ2-7; v_gene: TRBV4-3; d_gene: NA; CDR3aa: ASSQEVSSPYEQY
j_gene: TRBJ1-2; v_gene: TRBV28; d_gene: TRBD1; CDR3aa: ASSLSGGLGYT
j_gene: TRBJ1-2; v_gene: TRBV28; d_gene: NA; CDR3aa: ASRAEIENYGYT
j_gene: TRBJ2-2; v_gene: TRBV7-3; d_gene: NA; CDR3aa: ASSLTTPGLTGELF
j_gene: TRBJ2-1; v_gene: TRBV24-1; d_gene: TRBD2; CDR3aa: ATSDQALGRGGYNEQF
j_gene: TRBJ1-5; v_gene: TRBV3-1/TRBV3-2; d_gene: TRBD1; CDR3aa: ASSQGQAFGSYSNQPQH
j_gene: TRBJ2-1; v_gene: TRBV10-3; d_gene: NA; CDR3aa: ASSEVYNEQF
j_gene: TRBJ2-3; v_gene: TRBV11-2; d_gene: TRBD2; CDR3aa: ASRGMRREKDTQY
j_gene: TRBJ1-1; v_gene: TRBV18; d_gene: NA; CDR3aa: ASSPPVSIRNTEAF
j_gene: TRBJ2-2; v_gene: TRBV7-6; d_gene: TRBD2; CDR3aa: ASSKESGLAGTGELF
j_gene: TRBJ1-2; v_gene: TRBV29-1; d_gene: TRBD1; CDR3aa: SVGGTAYGYT
j_gene: TRBJ2-1; v_gene: TRBV7-9; d_gene: TRBD2; CDR3aa: ASSPRLAGGLEQF
j_gene: TRBJ1-2; v_gene: TRBV28; d_gene: NA; CDR3aa: ASRHRAGNYGYT
j_gene: TRBJ2-1; v_gene: TRBV19; d_gene: NA; CDR3aa: ASNPLAGGEDEQF
j_gene: TRBJ1-2; v_gene: TRBV25-1; d_gene: NA; CDR3aa: ASSEGGAYT
j_gene: TRBJ1-5; v_gene: TRBV23-1; d_gene: NA; CDR3aa: ASSQSTGSNQPQH
j_gene: TRBJ2-7; v_gene: TRBV11-2; d_gene: TRBD1; CDR3aa: ASSLGMGQGFYEQY
j_gene: TRBJ1-5; v_gene: TRBV27; d_gene: NA; CDR3aa: ASKPRGRYSNQPQH
j_gene: TRBJ1-5; v_gene: TRBV19; d_gene: NA; CDR3aa: ASSLGTGDQPQH
j_gene: TRBJ2-2; v_gene: TRBV4-3; d_gene: TRBD2; CDR3aa: ASSRFSGRNTGELF
j_gene: TRBJ2-7; v_gene: TRBV5-1; d_gene: TRBD2; CDR3aa: ASSFYSGSPYEQY
j_gene: TRBJ2-7; v_gene: TRBV27; d_gene: TRBD2; CDR3aa: ASSFRTSGSGEQY
j_gene: TRBJ2-7; v_gene: TRBV13; d_gene: TRBD2; CDR3aa: ASSLPAGSSYEQY
j_gene: TRBJ2-2; v_gene: TRBV7-8; d_gene: TRBD1; CDR3aa: ASSLTGQGATGELF
j_gene: TRBJ2-2; v_gene: TRBV6-6; d_gene: NA; CDR3aa: ASSPTVLFANTGELF
j_gene: TRBJ1-5; v_gene: TRBV19; d_gene: NA; CDR3aa: ASSIGSVTNQPQH
j_gene: TRBJ2-4; v_gene: TRBV5-1; d_gene: TRBD1; CDR3aa: ASSLGTGVNIQY
j_gene: TRBJ2-2; v_gene: TRBV2; d_gene: TRBD2; CDR3aa: ASRRGGTSRSGELF
j_gene: TRBJ2-3; v_gene: TRBV2; d_gene: TRBD1; CDR3aa: ASRRDRGKTDTQY
j_gene: TRBJ2-2; v_gene: TRBV7-9; d_gene: NA; CDR3aa: ASSLGLAVGELF
j_gene: TRBJ2-2; v_gene: TRBV4-1; d_gene: TRBD1; CDR3aa: ASSPSGGQGITGELF
j_gene: TRBJ1-4; v_gene: TRBV4-3; d_gene: NA; CDR3aa: ASSQDRSGGKLF
j_gene: TRBJ2-7; v_gene: TRBV7-8; d_gene: NA; CDR3aa: ASSPRLSYEQY
j_gene: TRBJ2-1; v_gene: TRBV13; d_gene: NA; CDR3aa: ASSLVRHRANEQF
j_gene: TRBJ1-5; v_gene: TRBV21-1; d_gene: NA; CDR3aa: ASTKDRREQPQH
j_gene: TRBJ2-3; v_gene: TRBV7-2; d_gene: TRBD2; CDR3aa: ASSLVGRADTQY
j_gene: TRBJ2-1; v_gene: TRBV9; d_gene: TRBD2; CDR3aa: ASSVEGLAGPYNEQF
j_gene: TRBJ2-4; v_gene: TRBV28; d_gene: NA; CDR3aa: ASSFLQATKNIQY
j_gene: TRBJ2-7; v_gene: TRBV3-1/TRBV3-2; d_gene: NA; CDR3aa: ASSQALTPSYEQY
j_gene: TRBJ2-1; v_gene: TRBV5-1; d_gene: NA; CDR3aa: ASSLGTGRHNEQF